The next 21 T cell receptor beta chains were all read from a single sample in a study of early T cells in non-severe SARS-CoV-2 infection. One entry per CDR3 protein results from TCRdb running MiXCR on the 5' RACE reads. The sample has about 56,000 distinct CDR3 sequences; roughly 10% are singletons. The specimen sequenced was whole blood. Source of these receptors: an adult who was a healthcare worker with PCR-confirmed SARS-CoV-2 infection or an uninfected control (not recorded which).

Only one count was recorded for this clonotype. Just one base apart from a much larger clone, this may be a read error. The rearrangement joins TRBV12-3 or TRBV12-4 to TRBJ2-7; no clear D gene. CDR3 size: 14 residues. The CDR3 DNA reads as TGTGTCAGCAGCCCGATGAGGCTCGGATACGAGCAGTACTTC. It is translated as CVSSPMRLGYEQYF.

The table lists this clonotype with many counts. V usage is TRBV5-6 and J usage is TRBJ2-1; D not certain. CDR1 is SGHDT, CDR2 YYEEEE, per germline. The CDR3 runs to 12 residues. V was cut by 4 bases and J by 10 bases, with 12 bases left in between. The CDR3 spells CASSRWRNEQFF. CDR3 sequence (DNA): TGTGCCAGCAGCCGGTGGCGGAACGAGCAGTTCTTC. Looking up the rest from reference TRBV5-6 and TRBJ2-1 gives the full variable domain: DAGVTQSPTHLIKTRGQQVTLRCSPKSGHDTVSWYQQALGQGPQFIFQYYEEEERQRGNFPDRFSGHQFPNYSSELNVNALLLGDSALYLCASSRWRNEQFFGPGTRLTVL.

The CDR3 region is CASSLAGTGKSPLHF. As DNA, the CDR3 is TGTGCCAGCAGCTTAGCTGGTACAGGGAAGTCACCCCTCCACTTT. The V gene is TRBV7-8, the J gene TRBJ1-6, with a tentative D call TRBD1 (6 bases). From germline, CDR1 is SGHVS and CDR2 FQNEAQ. CDR3 length: 15 residues. Trimming removed 0 bases at V and 10 bases at J, with 13 bases between.

This clonotype was counted ten times or more. The chain couples TRBV24-1 to TRBJ2-3; 11 bases align to TRBD2. This CDR3 is built from 18 residues. Losses at the gene ends were 3 bases for V and 0 bases for J; bases not matched to a gene: 7. From germline, CDR1 is KGHDR and CDR2 SFDVKD. The CDR3 protein is CATSDPTGTSGSTDTQYF. CDR3 nucleotides: TGTGCCACCAGTGATCCCACCGGGACTAGCGGAAGCACAGATACGCAGTATTTT.

At least ten counts were recorded for this clonotype. V usage is TRBV12-3 or TRBV12-4 and J usage is TRBJ1-5; 10 bases line up with TRBD1. V was clipped by 6 bases and J by 4 bases; unmatched bases: 3. The CDR3 covers 14 residues. The CDR3 DNA follows: TGTGCCAGCAGCCGGGGACAGGGGAATCAGCCCCAGCATTTT. Amino acid sequence: CASSRGQGNQPQHF.

CDR3 region: CASSAPGLERNNEQFF. For the CDR3, the DNA is TGTGCCAGCAGCGCCCCGGGACTAGAGAGAAATAATGAGCAGTTCTTC. The chain is built from TRBV9 and TRBJ2-1, with 8 bases fitting TRBD2. The length of the CDR3 is 16 residues. V shed 3 bases and J 7 bases; nucleotides not matched to a gene: 12. Per germline, CDR1 SGDLS and CDR2 YYNGEE.

The table lists this clonotype with many counts. The V gene is TRBV6-1, the J gene TRBJ2-3; possibly TRBD1 or TRBD2 for D (5 bases each). Germline CDR1 and CDR2: MNHNS and SASEGT. The ends were cut back, 8 bases at V and 3 bases at J, with 15 bases in the middle. The CDR3 length is 14 residues. In DNA form, the CDR3 reads TGTGCCAGCCCGGGACCTGATCGGACAGATACGCAGTATTTT. Its protein product is CASPGPDRTDTQYF.

In this sample, this clonotype turned up many times. The chain recombines TRBV29-1 with TRBJ2-2, with 7 bases that match TRBD1. CDR1 SQVTM and CDR2 ANQGSEA come from the germline V gene. Unmatched junction bases numbered 4, after V lost 5 bases and J lost 7 bases. This CDR3 is 12 amino acids long. As DNA, the CDR3 is TGCAGCGTTAGACAGGGCAGCGGGGAGCTGTTTTTT. It codes for CSVRQGSGELFF.

This clonotype occurred many times. The V call is TRBV5-1, the J call TRBJ1-2, with D unclear. V dropped 3 bases and J dropped 0 bases, with 9 bases sitting between them. There are 14 residues in the CDR3. From germline, CDR1 is SGHRS and CDR2 YFSETQ. DNA of the CDR3: TGCGCCAGCAGCTCCACAAGTCCTAACTATGGCTACACCTTC. It yields the protein CASSSTSPNYGYTF.

The V call is TRBV11-2, the J call TRBJ2-2, with 9 nucleotides matching TRBD1. This CDR3 comprises 15 residues. From germline, CDR1 is SGHAT and CDR2 FQNNGV. Losses at the gene ends were 3 bases for V and 5 bases for J; bases not matched to a gene: 4. The DNA for the CDR3 is TGTGCCAGCAGCTTGTTGACAGGGGGTACCGGGGAGCTGTTTTTT. This gives the protein CASSLLTGGTGELFF.

This clonotype was seen repeatedly, ten times or more. The chain joins TRBV20-1 to TRBJ2-1; TRBD2 agrees at 9 bases. With V trimmed by 7 bases and J by 8 bases, 6 bases remained unmatched. Germline assignment: CDR1 DFQATT and CDR2 SNEGSKA (reference sequence). The CDR3 spans 12 residues. CDR3 nucleotide sequence: TGCAGTGGGGCGGGAGGGAATGATGAGCAGTTCTTC. Amino acids: CSGAGGNDEQFF.

At least ten counts were recorded for this clonotype. The gene calls are TRBV2 and TRBJ1-4; a possible D gene is TRBD1 (5 bases). Germline values: CDR1 SNHLY, CDR2 FYNNEI. V dropped 7 bases and J dropped 8 bases, with 17 bases sitting between them. The CDR3 consists of 14 residues. The CDR3 DNA reads TGTGCCAGCAATCGTGGGGGAGGGGAAGAAAAACTGTTTTTT. This translates into CASNRGGGEEKLFF. Drawing the rest from reference TRBV2 and TRBJ1-4, the complete variable domain is EPEVTQTPSHQVTQMGQEVILRCVPISNHLYFYWYRQILGQKVEFLVSFYNNEISEKSEIFDDQFSVERPDGSNFTLKIRSTKLEDSAMYFCASNRGGGEEKLFFGSGTQLSVL.

This clonotype was seen many times. J is TRBJ1-3 and V is TRBV7-2; weak D call: TRBD1 (6 bases). The CDR3 has 15 residues. V was pared by 4 bases and J by 4 bases, with 14 bases between. CDR1 SGHTA and CDR2 FQGNSA come from the germline V gene. For the CDR3, the DNA is TGTGCCAGCAGCTCCACGGGGACATGGGGAAACACCATATATTTT. It codes for CASSSTGTWGNTIYF.

This chain connects TRBV20-1 to TRBJ1-6; D is perhaps TRBD1 (6 bases). V lost 0 bases, J lost 10 bases, and 13 bases lay in between. CDR3 length: 14 amino acids. Germline V gives CDR1 DFQATT, CDR2 SNEGSKA (reference sequence). CDR3: CSARDSGGRSPLHF. The CDR3 coding sequence is TGCAGTGCTAGAGATAGCGGGGGGCGGTCACCCCTCCACTTT.

This clonotype was seen repeatedly, ten times or more. The CDR3, as DNA: TGCAGCGTTGATGGCCCGAACACCGGGGAGCTGTTTTTT. Amino acids: CSVDGPNTGELFF. The V and J genes are TRBV29-1 and TRBJ2-2; D ambiguous. Trimming cost V 3 bases and J 0 bases, with 5 bases left between them. In germline, CDR1 is SQVTM, CDR2 ANQGSEA. CDR3 length: 13 amino acids.

The chain combines TRBV20-1 with TRBJ2-3, with D perhaps TRBD2 (5 bases). Trimming cost V 1 base and J 5 bases, with 13 bases left between them. Germline CDR1 DFQATT, CDR2 SNEGSKA (reference sequence). The CDR3 is 14 amino acids. The CDR3 sequence is CSARATRLGDTQYF. CDR3 coding DNA: TGCAGTGCTAGAGCTACTAGGTTGGGAGATACGCAGTATTTT.

This clonotype was counted between two and nine times. CDR3 DNA sequence: TGCGCCAGCAGCTTGGGAGCCCCGGGACAGATTCCCTATGGCTACACCTTC. This translates into CASSLGAPGQIPYGYTF. The chain has TRBV5-1 and TRBJ1-2; 7 nucleotides line up with TRBD1. The J segment lost 4 bases and the V segment lost 0 bases, leaving 12 bases of the junction unmatched. Looked up from germline, CDR1 is SGHRS and CDR2 is YFSETQ. This CDR3 comprises 17 residues.

This rearrangement joins TRBV13 to TRBJ2-7; TRBD2 might be the D (5 bases). The CDR3 consists of 13 residues. Trimming took 6 bases from V and 7 from J, leaving 16 bases between them. Per the germline V gene, CDR1 is PRHDT and CDR2 is FYEKMQ (reference sequence). The CDR3 DNA reads TGTGCCAGCAGTAGGTGGGGATCGGGGGAGCAGTACTTC. Its protein product is CASSRWGSGEQYF. Full variable domain (outside the CDR3, taken from reference TRBV13 and TRBJ2-7): AAGVIQSPRHLIKEKRETATLKCYPIPRHDTVYWYQQGPGQDPQFLISFYEKMQSDKGSIPDRFSAQQFSDYHSELNMSSLELGDSALYFCASSRWGSGEQYFGPGTRLTVT.

This clonotype was seen more than once but under ten times. The chain carries TRBV6-6 and TRBJ1-4; 9 bases are shared with TRBD1. CDR1 is MNHNY and CDR2 is SVGAGI in the germline V gene (reference sequence). V dropped 6 bases and J dropped 8; count of bases not matched to a gene: 10. This CDR3 region has 15 residues. The CDR3 here is CASSPPRDRVEKLFF. The CDR3 region has the DNA TGTGCCAGCAGCCCCCCCCGGGACAGGGTCGAAAAACTGTTTTTT.

The CDR3 is CASSLVTSSTDTQYF. CDR3 DNA sequence: TGTGCCAGCAGCTTAGTGACTAGTAGCACAGATACGCAGTATTTT. The rearrangement links TRBV11-1 to TRBJ2-3, with TRBD2 as a possible D gene (6 bases). The CDR3 spans 15 residues. Germline V gene data show CDR1 as SGHAT and CDR2 as FQDESV (reference sequence). Deletions cut 1 base from V and 0 bases from J, with 8 bases between.

In this sample, this clonotype turned up many times. This sequence joins TRBV14 and TRBJ1-2; 10 nucleotides match TRBD1. CDR3 length: 16 residues. V lost 6 bases and J lost 4; bases outside the gene matches: 11. Germline V gene sequence: CDR1 SGHDN, CDR2 FVKESK. The CDR3 coding sequence is TGTGCCAGCAGACGCTCCGGGGGACAGGGGACCTATGGCTACACCTTC. It yields the protein CASRRSGGQGTYGYTF.